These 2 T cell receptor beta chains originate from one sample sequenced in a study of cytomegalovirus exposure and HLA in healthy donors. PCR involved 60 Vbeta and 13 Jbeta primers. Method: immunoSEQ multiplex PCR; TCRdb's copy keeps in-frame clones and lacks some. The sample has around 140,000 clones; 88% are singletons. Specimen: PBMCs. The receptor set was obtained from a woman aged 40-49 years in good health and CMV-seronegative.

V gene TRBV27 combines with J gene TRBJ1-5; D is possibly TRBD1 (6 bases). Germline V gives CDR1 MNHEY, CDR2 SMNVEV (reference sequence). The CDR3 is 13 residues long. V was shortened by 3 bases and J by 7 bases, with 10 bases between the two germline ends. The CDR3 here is CASSFATGQPQHF. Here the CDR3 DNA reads TGTGCCAGCAGTTTCGCAACAGGGCAGCCCCAGCATTTT.

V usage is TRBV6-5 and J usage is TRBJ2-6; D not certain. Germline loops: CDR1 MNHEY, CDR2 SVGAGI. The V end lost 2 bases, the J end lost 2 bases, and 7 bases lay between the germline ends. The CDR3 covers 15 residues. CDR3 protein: CASSYPQAGANVLTF. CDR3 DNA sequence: TGTGCCAGCAGTTACCCCCAGGCTGGGGCCAACGTCCTGACTTTC.